The 15 T cell receptor beta chains given below trace back to one sample, sequenced in a study of CXCR3-negative and CXCR3-positive naive CD8 T cells. The authors prepared UMI-labeled TRB cDNA libraries by 5' RACE. Reanalyzing the 5' RACE reads, TCRdb keeps one entry per CDR3 protein, without DNA. There are approximately 45,000 distinct CDR3 sequences in the sample, with about 14% held by the top ten. Sequencing was carried out using memory CD8+ T cells from blood. These TCRs come from a human donor in good health. Some clones in this sample may be carry-over from other donors' samples.

The rearrangement joins TRBV7-9 to TRBJ2-1; TCRdb designates TRBD1, a call that cannot be tested without DNA. The CDR3 extends over 15 amino acids. The V gene's germline CDR1 is SEHNR and CDR2 FQNEAQ (reference sequence). The CDR3 is CASSLDGGAGNEQFF.

The gene calls are TRBV7-9 and TRBJ2-1; the D call from TCRdb, TRBD1, cannot be confirmed without DNA. The V gene's germline CDR1 is SEHNR and CDR2 FQNEAQ (reference sequence). The CDR3 is 16 amino acids. The CDR3 loop reads CASSFNAGAYRNEQFF.

This rearrangement joins TRBV28 to TRBJ2-7; TCRdb's assignment of TRBD1 cannot be checked, as there is no DNA. Germline assignment: CDR1 MDHEN and CDR2 SYDVKM. The CDR3 length is 14 residues. CDR3 residues: CASSLITGVYEQYF.

This chain uses TRBV5-1 with TRBJ2-2; the TRBD1 assignment by TCRdb is unverifiable without DNA. The germline V gene encodes CDR1 SGHRS and CDR2 YFSETQ. The CDR3 is made up of 16 amino acids. The CDR3 loop is CASSTKRTRRPGELFF.

The rearrangement uses TRBV3-1 and TRBJ2-7; absent DNA, TCRdb's TRBD1 call cannot be checked. This CDR3 has 16 residues. Per the germline V gene, CDR1 is LGHDT and CDR2 is YNNKEL (reference sequence). CDR3 loop: CASSQERGVRPYEQYF.

The chain joins TRBV7-9 to TRBJ2-6. Germline lookup yields CDR1 SEHNR and CDR2 FQNEAQ (reference sequence). The CDR3 extends over 16 amino acids. The chain's CDR3 is CASSSDGYSGANVLTF.

This rearrangement joins TRBV12-3 or TRBV12-4 to TRBJ1-2. This CDR3 is built from 12 residues. CDR3 sequence: CASSSGRNGYTF.

The chain combines TRBV28 with TRBJ2-1; the TCRdb call, TRBD2, lacks DNA for checking. This CDR3 has 16 residues. Germline V gene sequence: CDR1 MDHEN, CDR2 SYDVKM. This CDR3 is CASSFSTSGGSNEQFF.

The chain carries TRBV4-1 and TRBJ2-1; TCRdb's D gene call, TRBD2, goes unchecked for lack of DNA. The CDR3 contains 14 residues. Germline lookup yields CDR1 MGHRA and CDR2 YSYEKL. The CDR3 spells CASSQEGLLNEQFF.

The V call is TRBV11-2, the J call TRBJ2-1. There are 13 residues in the CDR3. Germline loops: CDR1 SGHAT, CDR2 FQNNGV. CDR3 sequence reads: CASSGISYNEQFF.

This chain links TRBV12-3 or TRBV12-4 with TRBJ1-5. This CDR3 is built from 14 residues. CDR3 loop: CASSSSEAFQPQHF.

This chain joins TRBV5-6 and TRBJ2-7; the TCRdb call, TRBD2, lacks DNA for checking. Germline CDR1 is SGHDT and CDR2 is YYEEEE. CDR3 size: 15 residues. The CDR3 loop reads CASSLVPDRSYEQYF.

V is TRBV11-3 and J is TRBJ2-1; TCRdb designates TRBD1, a call that cannot be tested without DNA. The CDR3 is 15 residues long. Per the germline V gene, CDR1 is SGHNT and CDR2 is YENEEA. The chain's CDR3 is CASSSYPLEGNEQFF.

The chain is built from TRBV6-1 and TRBJ1-1. From germline, CDR1 is MNHNS and CDR2 SASEGT. The CDR3 is made up of 14 amino acids. The CDR3 loop reads CASSESLEFPEAFF.

The CDR3 reads CASSSTDTTGELFF. The gene calls are TRBV6-2 or TRBV6-3 and TRBJ2-2. From germline, CDR1 is MNHEY and CDR2 SVGEGT. CDR3 length equals 14 residues.